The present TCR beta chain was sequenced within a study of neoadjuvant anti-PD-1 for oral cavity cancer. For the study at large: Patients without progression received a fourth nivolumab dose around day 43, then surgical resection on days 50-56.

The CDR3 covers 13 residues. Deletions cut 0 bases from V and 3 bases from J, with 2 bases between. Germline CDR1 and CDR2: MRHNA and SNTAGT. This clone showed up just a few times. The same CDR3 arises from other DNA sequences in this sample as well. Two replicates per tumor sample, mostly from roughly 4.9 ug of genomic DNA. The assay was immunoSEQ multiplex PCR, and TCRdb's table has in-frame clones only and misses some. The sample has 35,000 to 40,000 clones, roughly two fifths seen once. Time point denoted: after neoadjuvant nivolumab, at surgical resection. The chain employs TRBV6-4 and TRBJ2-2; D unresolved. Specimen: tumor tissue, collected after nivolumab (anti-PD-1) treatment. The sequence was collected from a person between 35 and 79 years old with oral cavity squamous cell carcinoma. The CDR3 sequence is CASSDSDTGELFF. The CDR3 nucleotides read TGTGCCAGCAGTGACTCGGACACCGGGGAGCTGTTTTTT.